This TCR beta chain emerged from a study of blood T cell repertoires in COVID-19 (TCRdb year 2020). Describing the broader study: Samples from collaborators originated in the United States, Italy and Spain and spanned both the acute and convalescent phases of COVID-19. The material from the prospective study consisted of cDNA or gDNA derived from T cells, B-cell-depleted T cells, or PBMCs. The dataset comprised deeply sampled blood TCRbeta repertoires from subjects exposed to, actively infected with, or recovered from COVID-19. A freely available public database, intended as a resource for researchers studying the immune response to SARS-CoV-2, is where the repertoires were released. Samples came from the ongoing ImmuneRACE study (first 160 participants) plus 1,254 subjects from 6 global collaborators. Sample metadata almost always included a de-identified subject ID, COVID-19 status, age in years and sex. Where available, HLA class I and class II types were obtained from metadata supplied by the sample provider rather than from assay-based typing.

As for this clone: Its antigen remains unidentified. Within one base of it there is no much larger clone, and no base qualities were kept.

In Seattle, one collaborating source enrolled patients while the infection was active and tracked those patients longitudinally over the course of disease. Collaborating institutions collected whole blood in K2EDTA tubes following their own protocols. For TCRbeta analysis, collaborator samples were shipped as frozen whole blood, as isolated PBMCs, or as DNA extracted from either sample type. TCRbeta CDR3 regions were amplified from genomic DNA by means of the immunoSEQ Assay, a bias-controlled multiplex PCR. As for the original processing: Nucleated cell counts per sample were estimated from amplification of reference gene primers within the assay. To quantify the absolute abundance of each unique TCRbeta CDR3 rearrangement, sequence reads were collapsed and filtered. For each sample, productive Simpson clonality was calculated as the square root of Simpson's diversity index across productive rearrangements. In TCRdb, the immuneACCESS table is reduced to in-frame sequences with V and J assigned. These tables do not hold every clone; where another copy was compared, an unresolved V gene accounts for under half, and the others remain unexplained. For V, J and clone size, that table is used; D and trimming come from the DNA. The sample includes 200,000 or so clones, with about 88% observed a single time. Of the sample, roughly a sixth is held by the ten largest clones.

Clipping removes 10 bases from V and 5 bases from J, with 3 as the unmatched junction base count. From its cysteine to its phenylalanine, the CDR3 spans 13 amino acids. CDR3 DNA is the only sequence kept; it has 39 bases, read in frame from the first base. The germline V gene specifies SNHLY as CDR1 and FYNNEI as CDR2. Results the study describes overall, beyond this receptor: How much clinical and demographic metadata was included differed by source and by participant, and the metadata was provided uncurated.

Sequencing was done on a sample of peripheral blood. Recombination joined TRBV2 with TRBJ1-6; 9 middle bases align to TRBD1. This clonotype was sampled from a middle-aged man with COVID-19, enrolled during active disease. The CDR3 protein: CATGDRDNSPLHF. Read as DNA, the sequence is TGTGCCACCGGGGACAGGGATAATTCACCCCTCCACTTT.